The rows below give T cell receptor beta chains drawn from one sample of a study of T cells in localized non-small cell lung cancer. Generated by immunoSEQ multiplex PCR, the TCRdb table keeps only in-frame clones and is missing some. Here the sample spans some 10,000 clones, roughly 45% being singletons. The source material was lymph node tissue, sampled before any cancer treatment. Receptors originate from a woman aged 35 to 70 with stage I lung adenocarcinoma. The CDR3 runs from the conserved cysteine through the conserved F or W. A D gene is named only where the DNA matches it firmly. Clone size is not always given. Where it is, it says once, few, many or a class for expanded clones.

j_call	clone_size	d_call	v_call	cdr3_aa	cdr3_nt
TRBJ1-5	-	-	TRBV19	CASSATGTQFYSNQPQHF	TGTGCCAGTAGTGCTACCGGGACACAGTTTTATAGCAATCAGCCCCAGCATTTT
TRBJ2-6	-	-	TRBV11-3	CASSPRVLSSGANVLTF	TGTGCCAGCAGCCCCCGGGTCCTCAGCTCTGGGGCCAACGTCCTGACTTTC
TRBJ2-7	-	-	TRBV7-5	CASSQTGALPRQYF	TGTGCCAGCAGCCAGACGGGGGCCTTACCTCGACAGTACTTC
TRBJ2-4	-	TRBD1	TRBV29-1	CSVSTGNRNIQYF	TGCAGCGTTTCGACAGGGAACAGAAACATTCAGTACTTC
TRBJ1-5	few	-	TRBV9	CASRADPNQPQHF	TGTGCCAGCAGAGCGGACCCCAATCAGCCCCAGCATTTT
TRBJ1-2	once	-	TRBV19	CASSRRGDPGYTF	TGTGCCAGTAGCCGCCGGGGGGACCCTGGCTACACCTTC
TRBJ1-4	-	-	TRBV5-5	CASSRRTGNEKLFF	TGTGCCAGCAGCCGTCGGACGGGTAATGAAAAACTGTTTTTT
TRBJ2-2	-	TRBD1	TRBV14	CASSQTGGGRNTGELFF	TGTGCCAGCAGCCAAACAGGGGGCGGAAGAAACACCGGGGAGCTGTTTTTT
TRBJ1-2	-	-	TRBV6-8	CASSYRRTDYGYTF	TGTGCCAGCAGTTACCGTAGGACAGATTATGGCTACACCTTC
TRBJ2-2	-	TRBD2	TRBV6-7	CVSSGMGELFF	TGTGTATCGAGCGGGATGGGGGAGCTGTTTTTT
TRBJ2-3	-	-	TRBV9	CASTGTRGTDTQYF	TGTGCCAGCACCGGGACGCGGGGCACAGATACGCAGTATTTT
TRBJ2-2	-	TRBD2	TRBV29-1	CSVERSGTRGAGELFF	TGCAGCGTTGAACGCTCCGGGACTAGAGGTGCCGGGGAGCTGTTTTTT
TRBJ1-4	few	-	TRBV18	CASSPSGPNEKLFF	TGTGCCAGCTCACCCTCGGGACCTAATGAAAAACTGTTTTTT
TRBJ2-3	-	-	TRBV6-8	CASSSHSGSGDTQYF	TGTGCCAGCAGTTCCCACAGCGGAAGTGGAGATACGCAGTATTTT
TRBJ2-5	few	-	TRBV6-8	CASGNPVRETQYF	TGTGCCAGCGGGAACCCGGTACGAGAGACCCAGTACTTC
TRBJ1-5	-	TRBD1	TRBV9	CASRTGARSNQPQHF	TGTGCCAGCAGGACAGGGGCGAGAAGCAATCAGCCCCAGCATTTT
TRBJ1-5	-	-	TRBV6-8	CASSPPSTGDTQPQHF	TGTGCCAGCAGCCCTCCCTCGACAGGAGATACTCAGCCCCAGCATTTT
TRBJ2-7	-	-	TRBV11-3	CASSFFPDLPYEQYF	TGTGCCAGCAGCTTTTTTCCCGATCTACCCTACGAGCAGTACTTC
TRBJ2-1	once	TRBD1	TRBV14	CASSQATGGRRFF	TGTGCCAGCAGCCAGGCGACAGGGGGCCGGCGGTTCTTC
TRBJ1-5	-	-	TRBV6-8	CASRGGAINQPQHF	TGTGCCAGCCGAGGCGGGGCCATCAATCAGCCCCAGCATTTT
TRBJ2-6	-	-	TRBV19	CASSLGAGANVLTF	TGTGCCAGTAGCCTCGGAGCTGGGGCCAACGTCCTGACTTTC
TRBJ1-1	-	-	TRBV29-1	CSVVPRNLGNTEAFF	TGCAGCGTTGTCCCCCGTAATTTGGGGAACACTGAAGCTTTCTTT
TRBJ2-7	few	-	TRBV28	CASSFGNRVSTEQYF	TGTGCCAGCAGTTTTGGAAACAGGGTTTCAACCGAGCAGTACTTC
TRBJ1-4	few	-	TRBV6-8	CASSLGGAGEKLFF	TGTGCCAGCAGTTTGGGGGGCGCTGGGGAAAAACTGTTTTTT